These 21 T cell receptor beta chains came from one sample sequenced in a study of CD8+ T cells in alopecia areata listed by TCRdb under 2018. Receptors were amplified or captured by the immunoSEQ multiplex PCR assay. RNA was extracted from all samples and reverse transcribed into cDNA, which served as template for TCR sequencing. TCRdb obtained this table from immuneACCESS and retained in-frame rearrangements with V and J assigned. These tables miss some clones; where compared with another copy, unresolved V genes account for less than half of the shortfall, and the remainder is unexplained. In this sample the table shows some 170,000 clones, about 66% of which occur a single time. The ten largest clones represent 9.5% to 12% of the sample. What this sample's time point label stands for: baseline before oral tofacitinib. The sequencing here drew on CD8+ T cells sorted from blood, taken at week 0. All receptors come from a human donor with alopecia areata.

This clone was picked up a small number of times. This chain connects TRBV2 to TRBJ1-1; D gene uncertain. Germline CDR1 is SNHLY and CDR2 is FYNNEI. V lost 0 bases and J 8 bases, leaving 10 bases between the germline ends. There are 13 residues in the CDR3. DNA of the CDR3: TGTGCCAGCAGTGAAGCATCGACGGAAGAAGCTTTCTTT. Encoded protein: CASSEASTEEAFF.

This clone showed up just a few times. The chain is built from TRBV20-1 and TRBJ2-5, with D unclear. V lost 6 bases to trimming and J lost 5 bases, with 10 bases between them. This CDR3 comprises 11 residues. CDR1 is DFQATT, CDR2 SNEGSKA, per germline (reference sequence). The chain's CDR3 is CSAPLMETQYF. For the CDR3, the DNA is TGCAGTGCACCTCTTATGGAGACCCAGTACTTC.

This sequence joins TRBV30 and TRBJ1-1; possible D gene TRBD1, 5 bases. Germline values: CDR1 GTSNPN, CDR2 SVGIG (reference sequence). Trimming took 0 bases from V and 3 from J, leaving 8 bases between them. The CDR3 runs to 13 residues. The CDR3 loop reads CAWSVQVHTEAFF. CDR3 coding DNA: TGTGCCTGGAGTGTACAGGTCCACACTGAAGCTTTCTTT.

The chain is built from TRBV29-1 and TRBJ2-3; D is unresolved. Germline CDR1 and CDR2: SQVTM and ANQGSEA. Trimming pared 1 base from V and 2 bases from J, leaving 10 bases between. The CDR3 has 14 residues. The CDR3, as DNA: TGCAGCGTTGAAGGGGTAGGATTCACAGATACGCAGTATTTT. Its translation is CSVEGVGFTDTQYF.

The genes are TRBV7-2 and TRBJ1-5; D gene unclear. V was clipped by 5 bases and J by 3 bases, with 11 bases between them. Germline CDR1 and CDR2: SGHTA and FQGNSA. The length of the CDR3 is 14 residues. CDR3 sequence: CASSPWWDNQPQHF. The CDR3 coding sequence is TGTGCCAGCAGCCCGTGGTGGGACAATCAGCCCCAGCATTTT.

The chain has TRBV14 and TRBJ2-1; D is undetermined. The V end was cut by 4 bases, the J end by 6 bases, with 13 bases between. In germline, CDR1 is SGHDN, CDR2 FVKESK. The CDR3 sequence is 14 residues long. CDR3 amino acids: CASSRLASLNEQFF. The CDR3 nucleotides are TGTGCCAGCAGCCGTCTGGCCAGCCTCAATGAGCAGTTCTTC. The full variable domain, in which reference TRBV14 and TRBJ2-1 provide the parts outside the CDR3, is EAGVTQFPSHSVIEKGQTVTLRCDPISGHDNLYWYRRVMGKEIKFLLHFVKESKQDESGMPNNRFLAERTGGTYSTLKVQPAELEDSGVYFCASSRLASLNEQFFGPGTRLTVL.

This clone was counted a few times. The V and J genes are TRBV2 and TRBJ2-7; 12 bases line up with TRBD1. CDR1 and CDR2 (germline): SNHLY, FYNNEI. The V and J ends lost 6 bases and 3 bases, in that order; junction bases with no gene match: 3. CDR3 size: 14 residues. CDR3 sequence reads: CASSWDRGRYEQYF. The CDR3 DNA is TGTGCCAGCAGCTGGGACAGGGGGCGCTACGAGCAGTACTTC.

The chain combines TRBV30 with TRBJ2-4, with 7 positions matching TRBD1. From germline, CDR1 is GTSNPN and CDR2 SVGIG (reference sequence). V lost 5 bases, J lost 5 bases, and 9 bases stayed unmatched. The CDR3 covers 14 residues. In nucleotides, the CDR3 is TGTGCCTGGGGACGACAGGGCTACCAAAACATTCAGTACTTC. The encoded protein is CAWGRQGYQNIQYF.

The rearrangement joins TRBV27 to TRBJ2-3; the match to TRBD2 covers 12 bases. The CDR3 consists of 15 residues. Per the germline V gene, CDR1 is MNHEY and CDR2 is SMNVEV (reference sequence). Trimming at V came to 3 bases and at J to 5 bases, leaving 3 bases not matched to a gene. The DNA of the CDR3 is TGTGCCAGCAGTTTTTCGACTAGCGGGGGAGATACGCAGTATTTT. Its protein is CASSFSTSGGDTQYF.

The genes are TRBV5-1 and TRBJ2-7; D might be TRBD1 (6 bases). This CDR3 has 14 residues. Germline-derived CDR1 and CDR2 are SGHRS and YFSETQ. V was shortened by 4 bases and J by 3 bases, with 14 bases between the two germline ends. Written as DNA, the CDR3 is TGCGCCAGCAGCCTCGGACAGTCCTTCTACGAGCAGTACTTC. This sequence encodes CASSLGQSFYEQYF.

The rearrangement joins TRBV27 to TRBJ2-3; D is unclear. Trimming cost V 5 bases and J 7 bases, with 10 bases left between them. The CDR3 is 12 amino acids. Looked up from germline, CDR1 is MNHEY and CDR2 is SMNVEV (reference sequence). As DNA, the CDR3 is TGTGCCAGCAGTCCTGGACGGAATACGCAGTATTTT. This codes for CASSPGRNTQYF.

The chain is built from TRBV6-4 and TRBJ2-1, with no clear D. Germline V gives CDR1 MRHNA, CDR2 SNTAGT. Trimming pared 0 bases from V and 0 bases from J, leaving 9 bases between. This CDR3 has 16 amino acids. CDR3 DNA sequence: TGTGCCAGCAGTGACTCTGGGCAAAGCTCCTACAATGAGCAGTTCTTC. Translated: CASSDSGQSSYNEQFF.

In the case of this clone: Different DNA sequences within this sample yield the same CDR3. This chain links TRBV7-9 with TRBJ2-7; D is uncertain. The germline gives CDR1 SEHNR, CDR2 FQNEAQ (reference sequence). The V end lost 4 bases, the J end lost 4 bases, and 8 bases lay between the germline ends. The CDR3 consists of 12 residues. CDR3: CASSSSGYEQYF. The CDR3 coding sequence is TGTGCCAGCAGCTCGTCCGGGTACGAGCAGTACTTC.

The rearrangement joins TRBV29-1 to TRBJ2-5; D is perhaps TRBD1 (5 bases). The CDR3 is made up of 15 amino acids. The V end lost 0 bases, the J end lost 4 bases, and 15 bases lay between the germline ends. Germline-derived CDR1 and CDR2 are SQVTM and ANQGSEA. CDR3 sequence (DNA): TGCAGCGTTGAAGAGGGGCGGCTGCCGTCAGAGACCCAGTACTTC. Translating gives CSVEEGRLPSETQYF.

As regards this clone: The germline gene is not matched at one end of the junction; a read error may be the cause. The chain has TRBV6-1 and TRBJ1-2; TRBD1 agrees at 9 bases. The CDR3 spans 11 residues. Germline loops: CDR1 MNHNS, CDR2 SASEGT. CDR3 sequence: CASSGTGDLGF. For the CDR3, the DNA is TGTGCCAGCAGTGGGACAGGGGACCTGGGCTTC.

The chain recombines TRBV30 with TRBJ1-4; D not resolved. CDR1 is GTSNPN, CDR2 SVGIG, per germline (reference sequence). CDR3 size: 14 residues. V was clipped by 4 bases and J by 6 bases, with 15 bases between them. DNA for the CDR3: TGTGCCTGGAAAGCGGGCCGGGCGTATGAAAAACTGTTTTTT. As protein: CAWKAGRAYEKLFF.

This chain links TRBV10-2 with TRBJ2-1; D may be TRBD1 or TRBD2 (5 bases each). The CDR3 contains 12 residues. Germline V gene data show CDR1 as WSHSY and CDR2 as SAAADI. V was pared by 6 bases and J by 8 bases, with 11 bases between. The CDR3 nucleotides read TGCGCCAGCAGCGGGGCATGGCATGAGCAGTTCTTC. It is translated as CASSGAWHEQFF.

The J gene is TRBJ2-3, the V gene TRBV10-1, with D hard to call. The CDR3 is 13 amino acids. Trimming took 2 bases from V and 4 from J, leaving 7 bases between them. CDR1 is WNHNN and CDR2 is SYGVQD in the germline V gene (reference sequence). Written as DNA, the CDR3 is TGCGCCAGCAGTGAGGTCCCGGCAGATACGCAGTATTTT. Protein: CASSEVPADTQYF.

The gene calls are TRBV5-4 and TRBJ1-1; D not certain. Trimming removed 5 bases at V and 2 bases at J, with 4 bases between. From germline, CDR1 is SGHNT and CDR2 YYREEE (reference sequence). The CDR3 has 11 amino acids. CDR3 in DNA: TGTGCCAGCAGTTCCAACACTGAAGCTTTCTTT. It yields the protein CASSSNTEAFF.

The rearrangement joins TRBV11-2 to TRBJ2-7; D gene ambiguous. CDR1 is SGHAT and CDR2 is FQNNGV in the germline V gene. This CDR3 spans 12 amino acids. V was cut by 2 bases and J by 6 bases, with 8 bases left in between. CDR3 sequence reads: CASSLNGIEQYF. The CDR3 nucleotides read TGTGCCAGCAGCTTAAATGGGATCGAGCAGTACTTC.

The sample holds a few counts of this clone. The V and J genes are TRBV4-1 and TRBJ1-1; tentative D call: TRBD1 (6 bases). Germline CDR1 and CDR2: MGHRA and YSYEKL. V lost 0 bases and J lost 0, with 11 bases in between. The CDR3 has 16 residues. The CDR3 spells CASSQEEGVLNTEAFF. The CDR3 coding sequence is TGCGCCAGCAGCCAAGAGGAGGGGGTTTTGAACACTGAAGCTTTCTTT.